Shown below are 26 T cell receptor beta chains from a single sample sequenced in a study of neoadjuvant anti-PD-1 for oral cavity cancer. The assay was immunoSEQ multiplex PCR, and TCRdb's table has in-frame clones only and misses some. Of some 15,000 clones listed, approximately 67% are singletons. This specimen was PBMCs, taken before nivolumab (anti-PD-1) treatment. These TCRs come from a person between 40 and 80 years old with oral cavity squamous cell carcinoma.

V is TRBV6-6 and J is TRBJ1-2; 11 bases align to TRBD1. The germline V gene encodes CDR1 MNHNY and CDR2 SVGAGI (reference sequence). The CDR3 has 15 amino acids. The trim removed 5 bases at V and 6 bases at J, leaving 8 bases unmatched. CDR3 nucleotide sequence: TGTGCCAGCAGTCCGGACAGGGGGCGGATTCATGGCTACACCTTC. This encodes CASSPDRGRIHGYTF.

This chain uses TRBV19 with TRBJ2-7; 7 nucleotides match TRBD1. V gave up 4 bases and J gave up 6 bases; unmatched junction bases: 9. Germline lookup yields CDR1 LNHDA and CDR2 SQIVND (reference sequence). The CDR3 is made up of 14 amino acids. The CDR3 DNA sequence: TGTGCCAGTAGTAAACGACAGGGAGATTTCGAGCAGTACTTC. The encoded protein is CASSKRQGDFEQYF.

The chain carries TRBV5-4 and TRBJ2-7, with D possibly matching TRBD1 (5 bases). The germline V and J ends were trimmed by 0 bases and 0 bases, with 10 bases remaining between them. Germline CDR1 and CDR2: SGHNT and YYREEE (reference sequence). The CDR3 runs to 15 residues. The CDR3, as DNA: TGTGCCAGCAGCTTGGGTCAGGGCACCTCCTACGAGCAGTACTTC. Translating gives CASSLGQGTSYEQYF.

The chain has TRBV30 and TRBJ2-7; possible D gene TRBD2, 6 bases. Germline V lookup: CDR1 GTSNPN, CDR2 SVGIG (reference sequence). The ends were cut back, 1 base at V and 6 bases at J, with 13 bases in the middle. The CDR3 is made up of 13 amino acids. In DNA form, the CDR3 reads TGTGCCTGGAGTGCCCAGTTCGGGAGCGAGCAGTACTTC. Its protein is CAWSAQFGSEQYF.

This clone has a handful of counts. V usage is TRBV2 and J usage is TRBJ2-5; 7 positions match TRBD1. CDR3 length: 14 residues. Germline V gene sequence: CDR1 SNHLY, CDR2 FYNNEI. Germline trimming cut 6 bases from V and 1 base from J; bases unmatched to any gene: 5. The CDR3 DNA reads as TGTGCCAGCAGCCCCGACAGGGCCCAAGAGACCCAGTACTTC. Residues: CASSPDRAQETQYF.

The chain recombines TRBV5-1 with TRBJ2-1; D may correspond to TRBD1 or TRBD2 (5 bases each). Per the germline V gene, CDR1 is SGHRS and CDR2 is YFSETQ. The CDR3 extends over 15 amino acids. V lost 2 bases and J 7 bases, leaving 16 bases between the germline ends. CDR3 sequence reads: CASSFSPGTSNEQFF. In nucleotides, the CDR3 is TGCGCCAGCAGCTTTTCCCCCGGGACGTCGAATGAGCAGTTCTTC. Using reference TRBV5-1 and TRBJ2-1 for the parts outside the CDR3, the full variable domain is KAGVTQTPRYLIKTRGQQVTLSCSPISGHRSVSWYQQTPGQGLQFLFEYFSETQRNKGNFPGRFSGRQFSNSRSEMNVSTLELGDSALYLCASSFSPGTSNEQFFGPGTRLTVL.

J is TRBJ2-3 and V is TRBV6-5, with D possibly being TRBD2 (6 bases). Trimming removed 2 bases at V and 4 bases at J, with 10 bases between. CDR1 is MNHEY and CDR2 is SVGAGI in the germline V gene. This CDR3 region has 14 residues. CDR3 in DNA: TGTGCCAGCAGTTACATGGGGGGTTCAGATACGCAGTATTTT. Translated: CASSYMGGSDTQYF.

The V call is TRBV6-5, the J call TRBJ2-7; TRBD2 might be the D (5 bases). Trimming cost V 5 bases and J 4 bases, with 12 bases left between them. Germline CDR1 and CDR2: MNHEY and SVGAGI. This CDR3 is 13 amino acids long. CDR3 amino acids: CASSGLLGYEQYF. The DNA of the CDR3 is TGTGCCAGCAGTGGACTTTTAGGGTACGAGCAGTACTTC.

V gene TRBV29-1 combines with J gene TRBJ2-7; D call uncertain. Germline assignment: CDR1 SQVTM and CDR2 ANQGSEA. CDR3 length: 11 residues. V gave up 7 bases and J gave up 6 bases, with 13 bases separating them. The CDR3 coding sequence is TGCAGCGCCGCTGGTTCCACCGAGCAGTACTTC. It codes for CSAAGSTEQYF.

In its sample, this clone was seen a few times. The V gene is TRBV6-1, the J gene TRBJ1-1; 10 bases are a match to TRBD1. Germline V gene data show CDR1 as MNHNS and CDR2 as SASEGT. CDR3 length equals 15 residues. Trimming at V came to 11 bases and at J to 0 bases, leaving 9 bases not matched to a gene. The CDR3 is CAAWDRGSMNTEAFF. The CDR3, as DNA: TGTGCCGCATGGGACAGGGGATCCATGAACACTGAAGCTTTCTTT.

This chain links TRBV9 with TRBJ2-7; possibly TRBD1 or TRBD2 for D (6 bases each). Germline CDR1 SGDLS, CDR2 YYNGEE. The CDR3 is 15 residues long. Trimming took 3 bases from V and 2 from J, leaving 15 bases between them. The CDR3 here is CASSAGGGGAYEQYF. The CDR3 nucleotides are TGTGCCAGCAGCGCCGGCGGAGGGGGTGCCTACGAGCAGTACTTC. The full variable domain, with the rest looked up from reference TRBV9 and TRBJ2-7, is DSGVTQTPKHLITATGQRVTLRCSPRSGDLSVYWYQQSLDQGLQFLIQYYNGEERAKGNILERFSAQQFPDLHSELNLSSLELGDSALYFCASSAGGGGAYEQYFGPGTRLTVT.

This rearrangement joins TRBV5-1 to TRBJ2-2; D gene uncertain. The CDR3 is 14 amino acids. The germline CDR1 and CDR2 sequences are SGHRS and YFSETQ. V gave up 1 base and J gave up 4 bases, with 8 bases separating them. For the CDR3, the DNA is TGCGCCAGCAGCTTGACCAGTACCACCGGGGAGCTGTTTTTT. This codes for CASSLTSTTGELFF.

V and J are TRBV5-4 and TRBJ2-7; TRBD2 aligns across 11 bases. This CDR3 is 16 amino acids long. Per germline, CDR1 SGHNT and CDR2 YYREEE (reference sequence). Trimming cost V 5 bases and J 5 bases; bases outside gene matches: 12. The DNA of the CDR3 is TGTGCCAGCAGTTACTTCCTAGCGGGGGGACTGGACGAGCAGTACTTC. Residues: CASSYFLAGGLDEQYF.

The chain recombines TRBV10-3 with TRBJ2-5; either TRBD1 or TRBD2 may supply D (7 bases each). The CDR3 contains 15 residues. V was shortened by 6 bases and J by 1 base, with 15 bases between the two germline ends. Germline-derived CDR1 and CDR2 are ENHRY and SYGVKD. CDR3: CAISLAGDSQETQYF. CDR3 DNA: TGTGCCATCAGCCTGGCGGGGGACAGCCAAGAGACCCAGTACTTC.

This rearrangement joins TRBV6-6 to TRBJ2-5; 7 nucleotides line up with TRBD2. Germline CDR1 is MNHNY and CDR2 is SVGAGI (reference sequence). V shed 6 bases and J 5 bases; nucleotides not matched to a gene: 12. The CDR3 is made up of 15 amino acids. CDR3 protein: CASSLTFGGKETQYF. In nucleotides, the CDR3 is TGTGCCAGCAGCCTCACTTTCGGGGGGAAGGAGACCCAGTACTTC.

The chain has TRBV6-6 and TRBJ1-5; 7 nucleotides agree with TRBD1. Trimming removed 5 bases from V and 4 bases from J; junction bases left unmatched: 5. The CDR3 is made up of 14 amino acids. Germline CDR1 reads MNHNY; CDR2 reads SVGAGI (reference sequence). The CDR3 DNA follows: TGTGCCAGCAGTGCTGGGACAGTAAATCAGCCCCAGCATTTT. Translation gives CASSAGTVNQPQHF.

The V and J genes are TRBV6-1 and TRBJ2-1, with 9 bases matching TRBD1. V trimming: 8 bases; J trimming: 7 bases; junction bases outside the gene matches: 3. The CDR3 is 12 amino acids. The germline V gene encodes CDR1 MNHNS and CDR2 SASEGT. The CDR3 coding sequence is TGTGCCAGCGGGACAGGGCCTAATGAGCAGTTCTTC. This encodes CASGTGPNEQFF.

V gene TRBV7-6 combines with J gene TRBJ2-2; TRBD2 agrees at 9 bases. This CDR3 region has 16 residues. The V and J ends lost 0 bases and 6 bases, in that order; junction bases with no gene match: 5. Germline V gene sequence: CDR1 SGHVS, CDR2 FNYEAQ. Here the CDR3 reads CASSLAGLAYAGELFF. CDR3 DNA: TGTGCCAGCAGCTTAGCAGGACTAGCGTACGCCGGGGAGCTGTTTTTT.

This rearrangement joins TRBV11-2 to TRBJ1-5; no definite D call. V lost 3 bases and J 4 bases, leaving 7 bases between the germline ends. Per germline, CDR1 SGHAT and CDR2 FQNNGV. This CDR3 is built from 13 residues. CDR3 DNA sequence: TGTGCCAGCAGCTTGATGGAGAATCAGCCCCAGCATTTT. Translating it yields CASSLMENQPQHF. Based on the CDR3 plus reference TRBV11-2 and TRBJ1-5, the full variable domain is EAGVAQSPRYKIIEKRQSVAFWCNPISGHATLYWYQQILGQGPKLLIQFQNNGVVDDSQLPKDRFSAERLKGVDSTLKIQPAKLEDSAVYLCASSLMENQPQHFGDGTRLSIL.

This chain connects TRBV19 to TRBJ1-1; TRBD1 matches 8 bases. Germline CDR1 and CDR2: LNHDA and SQIVND (reference sequence). CDR3 length: 12 residues. With 10 bases clipped from V and 5 bases from J, the junction kept 6 bases outside the gene matches. The CDR3 DNA follows: TGTGCCACCGGACAGGGTCGGACTGAAGCTTTCTTT. It encodes CATGQGRTEAFF.

The J gene is TRBJ2-1, the V gene TRBV5-6; 9 bases fit TRBD2. CDR1 is SGHDT and CDR2 is YYEEEE in the germline V gene. The V gene end was trimmed by 2 bases and the J gene end by 9 bases; junction bases not matched to a gene: 9. CDR3 length: 15 residues. The DNA of the CDR3 is TGTGCCAGCAGCTTTAAGGGACTAGCTCCAATTGAGCAGTTCTTC. Protein sequence: CASSFKGLAPIEQFF.

The chain is built from TRBV6-1 and TRBJ2-4; D is tentatively TRBD1 or TRBD2 (6 bases each). CDR3 length: 15 amino acids. V lost 6 bases to trimming and J lost 0 bases, with 12 bases between them. CDR1 is MNHNS, CDR2 SASEGT, per germline. In DNA form, the CDR3 reads TGTGCCAGCAGGGGGGGCATTTCAGCCAAAAACATTCAGTACTTC. This codes for CASRGGISAKNIQYF.

The genes are TRBV30 and TRBJ2-7; D remains ambiguous. The CDR3 spans 11 residues. The V gene's germline CDR1 is GTSNPN and CDR2 SVGIG (reference sequence). The V end lost 4 bases, the J end lost 3 bases, and 7 bases lay between the germline ends. CDR3 sequence (DNA): TGTGCCTGGAAGGATCTCTACGAGCAGTACTTC. Protein product: CAWKDLYEQYF.

The chain joins TRBV30 to TRBJ2-2; D is undetermined. The CDR3 runs 13 residues. The ends were cut back, 2 bases at V and 7 bases at J, with 11 bases in the middle. CDR1 and CDR2 from the germline V gene are GTSNPN and SVGIG (reference sequence). In DNA form, the CDR3 reads TGTGCCTGGAGTTTTTCAGCGCTCGGGGAGCTGTTTTTT. Amino acids: CAWSFSALGELFF.

The V and J genes are TRBV30 and TRBJ2-7, with D unresolved. Trimming cost V 3 bases and J 0 bases, with 12 bases left between them. Germline CDR1 is GTSNPN and CDR2 is SVGIG (reference sequence). This CDR3 spans 14 amino acids. The chain's CDR3 is CAWSPHRASYEQYF. DNA for the CDR3: TGTGCCTGGAGCCCACATCGGGCCTCCTACGAGCAGTACTTC.

The chain employs TRBV29-1 and TRBJ1-2; D not resolved. V dropped 3 bases and J dropped 4 bases, with 12 bases sitting between them. The CDR3 totals 13 residues. Germline CDR1 and CDR2: SQVTM and ANQGSEA. In DNA form, the CDR3 reads TGCAGCGTTGATACCGGCAGCACCTATGGCTACACCTTC. Translation: CSVDTGSTYGYTF. The full variable domain, with the rest looked up from reference TRBV29-1 and TRBJ1-2, is SAVISQKPSRDICQRGTSLTIQCQVDSQVTMMFWYRQQPGQSLTLIATANQGSEATYESGFVIDKFPISRPNLTFSTLTVSNMSPEDSSIYLCSVDTGSTYGYTFGSGTRLTVV.